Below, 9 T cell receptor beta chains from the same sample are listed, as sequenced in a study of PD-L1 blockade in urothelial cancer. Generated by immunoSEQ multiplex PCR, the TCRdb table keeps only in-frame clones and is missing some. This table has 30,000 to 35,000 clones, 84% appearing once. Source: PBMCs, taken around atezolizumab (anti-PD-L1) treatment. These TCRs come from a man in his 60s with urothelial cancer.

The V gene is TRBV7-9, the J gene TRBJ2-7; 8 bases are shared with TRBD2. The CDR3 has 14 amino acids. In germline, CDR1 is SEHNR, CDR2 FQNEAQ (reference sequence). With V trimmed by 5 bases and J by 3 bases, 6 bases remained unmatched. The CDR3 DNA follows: TGTGCCAGCAGCCCAGTTACTAGCGGCTACGAGCAGTACTTC. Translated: CASSPVTSGYEQYF.

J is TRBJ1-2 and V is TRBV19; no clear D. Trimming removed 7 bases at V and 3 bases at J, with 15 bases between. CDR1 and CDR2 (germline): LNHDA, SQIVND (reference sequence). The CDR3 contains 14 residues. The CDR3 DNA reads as TGTGCCAGTACTAAGAGAAACAGAGACTATGGCTACACCTTC. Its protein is CASTKRNRDYGYTF.

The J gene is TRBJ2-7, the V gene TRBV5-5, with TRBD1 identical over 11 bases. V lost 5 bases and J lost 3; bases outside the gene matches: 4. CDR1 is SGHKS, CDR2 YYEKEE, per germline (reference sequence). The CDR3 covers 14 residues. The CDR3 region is CASRPGTGGYEQYF. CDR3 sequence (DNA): TGTGCCAGCAGGCCCGGGACAGGGGGCTACGAGCAGTACTTC.

This chain's CDR3 is CASSERGGAGQPQHF. CDR3 nucleotide sequence: TGTGCCAGCAGTGAAAGGGGGGGGGCTGGACAGCCCCAGCATTTT. The chain joins TRBV6-1 to TRBJ1-5; D is possibly TRBD1 (6 bases). V dropped 2 bases and J dropped 7 bases, with 15 bases sitting between them. Germline V CDR1 and CDR2: MNHNS, SASEGT. The CDR3 covers 15 residues.

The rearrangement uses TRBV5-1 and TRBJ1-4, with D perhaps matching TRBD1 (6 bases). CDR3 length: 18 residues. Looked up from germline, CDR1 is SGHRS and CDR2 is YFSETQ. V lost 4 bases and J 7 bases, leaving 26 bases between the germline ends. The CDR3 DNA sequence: TGCGCCAGCAGCCCCCGAGGAGGGGGGGGGCGAGTTGGTGAAAAACTGTTTTTT. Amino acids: CASSPRGGGGRVGEKLFF.

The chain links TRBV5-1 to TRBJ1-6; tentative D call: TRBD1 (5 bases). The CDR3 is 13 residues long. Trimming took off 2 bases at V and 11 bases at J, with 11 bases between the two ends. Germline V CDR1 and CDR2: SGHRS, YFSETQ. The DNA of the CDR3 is TGCGCCAGCAGCTTCGAAGGGGCCCCACCCCTCCACTTT. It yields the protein CASSFEGAPPLHF.

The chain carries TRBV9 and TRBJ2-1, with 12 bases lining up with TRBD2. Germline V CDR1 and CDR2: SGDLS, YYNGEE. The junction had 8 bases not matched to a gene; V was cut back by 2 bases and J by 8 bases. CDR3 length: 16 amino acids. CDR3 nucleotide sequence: TGTGCCAGCAGCGTGGGACCTAGCGGGGGGGACCATGAGCAGTTCTTC. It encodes CASSVGPSGGDHEQFF.

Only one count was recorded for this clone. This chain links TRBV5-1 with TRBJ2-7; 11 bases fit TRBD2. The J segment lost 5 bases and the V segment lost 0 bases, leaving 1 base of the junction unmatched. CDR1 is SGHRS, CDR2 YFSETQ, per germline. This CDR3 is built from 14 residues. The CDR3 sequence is CASSLASGRNEQYF. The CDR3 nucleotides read TGCGCCAGCAGCTTGGCTAGCGGGAGGAACGAGCAGTACTTC.

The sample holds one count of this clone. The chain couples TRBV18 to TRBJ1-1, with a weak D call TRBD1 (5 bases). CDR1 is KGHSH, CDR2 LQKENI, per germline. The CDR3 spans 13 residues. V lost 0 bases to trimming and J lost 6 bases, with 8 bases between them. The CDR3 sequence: CASSPPGGAEAFF. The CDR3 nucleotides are TGTGCCAGCTCACCACCAGGAGGGGCTGAAGCTTTCTTT.